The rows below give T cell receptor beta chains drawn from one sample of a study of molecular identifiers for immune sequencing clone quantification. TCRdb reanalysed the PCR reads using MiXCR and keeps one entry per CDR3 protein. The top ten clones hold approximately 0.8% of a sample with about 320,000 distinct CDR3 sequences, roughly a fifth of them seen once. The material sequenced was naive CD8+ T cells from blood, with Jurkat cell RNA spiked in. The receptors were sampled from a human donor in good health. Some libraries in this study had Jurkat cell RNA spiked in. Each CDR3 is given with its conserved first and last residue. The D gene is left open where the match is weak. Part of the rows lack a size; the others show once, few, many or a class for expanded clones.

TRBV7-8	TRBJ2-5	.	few	TGTGCCAGCAGCCTCGATACTTTGTACCAAGAGACCCAGTACTTC	CASSLDTLYQETQYF
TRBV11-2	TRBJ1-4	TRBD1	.	TGTGCCAGCGGACAGGGGCTGGGTGAAAAACTGTTTTTT	CASGQGLGEKLFF
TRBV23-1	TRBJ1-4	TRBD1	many	TGCGCCAGCAGTCAATCGGGGACAGCACAGACCCAAAATGAAAAACTGTTTTTT	CASSQSGTAQTQNEKLFF
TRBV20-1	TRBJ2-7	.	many	TGCAGTGCTGACGCCGGGATTACCTACGAGCAGTACTTC	CSADAGITYEQYF
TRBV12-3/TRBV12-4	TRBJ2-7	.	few	TGTGCCAGCAGTTTACTGGGCACCAACTACGAGCAGTACTTC	CASSLLGTNYEQYF
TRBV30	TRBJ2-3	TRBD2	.	TGTGCCTGGAGTTTTAGCGGGAGGGCCGGAGATACGCAGTATTTT	CAWSFSGRAGDTQYF
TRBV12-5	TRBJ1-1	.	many	TGTGCTAGTGGTTCATTCCCGACTTATGAGGCTTTCTTT	CASGSFPTYEAFF
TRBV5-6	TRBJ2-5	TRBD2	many	TGTGCCAGCAGCTACAAACTAGCGGCCGAGACCCAGTACTTC	CASSYKLAAETQYF
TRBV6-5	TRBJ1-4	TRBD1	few	TGTGCCAGCAGTTCAGGGGACAGCAATGAAAAACTGTTTTTT	CASSSGDSNEKLFF
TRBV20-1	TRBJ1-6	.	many	TGCAGTGCTAGAGTTGAAGATTCACCCCTCCACTTT	CSARVEDSPLHF
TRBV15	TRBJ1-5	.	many	TGTGCCACCAGCAGAGTCAATCAGCCCCAGCATTTT	CATSRVNQPQHF
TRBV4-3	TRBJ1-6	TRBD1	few	TGCGCCAGCAGCCAAGATAGTCAAGGGGGCTATTCACCCCTCCACTTT	CASSQDSQGGYSPLHF
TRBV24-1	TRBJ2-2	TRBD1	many	TGTGCCACCAGTGATTTGAACAGGGGTCACACCGGGGAGCTGTTTTTT	CATSDLNRGHTGELFF
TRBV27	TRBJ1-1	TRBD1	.	TGTGCCAGCAGTTCGGGACAGGGGGTGTACACTGAAGCTTTCTTT	CASSSGQGVYTEAFF
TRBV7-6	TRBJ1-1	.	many	TGTGCCAGCAGCTTAGTGCCCCCCGTGACGGATAACACTGAAGCTTTCTTT	CASSLVPPVTDNTEAFF
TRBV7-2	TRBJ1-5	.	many	TGTGCCAGCAGCTTAGCGGGTCAGCAGCCCCAGCATTTT	CASSLAGQQPQHF
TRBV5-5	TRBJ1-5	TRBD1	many	TGTGCCAGCAGCTTACTGACGACAGGGTTTCAGCCCCAGCATTTT	CASSLLTTGFQPQHF
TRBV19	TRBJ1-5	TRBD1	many	TGTGCCAGTAGTATTGTGGGACAGACCAATCAGCCCCAGCATTTT	CASSIVGQTNQPQHF
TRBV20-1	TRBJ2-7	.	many	TGCAGTGCCGATAGCGCGTCTTCCTACGAGCAGTACTTC	CSADSASSYEQYF
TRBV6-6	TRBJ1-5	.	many	TGTGCCAGCAGTACCAGGACGCTGGATCAGCCCCAGCATTTT	CASSTRTLDQPQHF
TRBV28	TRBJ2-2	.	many	TGTGCCAGCATTCAGAACACAGGGAACACCGGGGAGCTGTTTTTT	CASIQNTGNTGELFF
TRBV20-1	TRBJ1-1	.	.	TGCTGTGCTAGAGATCCGCCGGGGGCTGAAGCTTTCTTT	CCARDPPGAEAFF
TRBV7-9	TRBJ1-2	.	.	TGTGCCAGCAGCTCTGTAGGACAACTGAACTATGGCTACACCTTC	CASSSVGQLNYGYTF
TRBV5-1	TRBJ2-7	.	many	TGCGCCAGCAGCTTGAAGGGACACGAGCAGTACTTC	CASSLKGHEQYF
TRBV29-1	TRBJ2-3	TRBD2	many	TGCAGCGTTGAAGTGGCTAGCGGGGGGGCGGGATATACGCAGTATTTT	CSVEVASGGAGYTQYF
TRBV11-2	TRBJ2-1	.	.	TGTGCCAGCAGCTCCCCTAGACTATACACCTACAATGAGCAGTTCTTC	CASSSPRLYTYNEQFF